The source of this T cell receptor beta chain is a study of blood T cells in healthy people across ages. This clonotype came up many times. At one end the junction does not follow the germline gene, possibly because of a read error. Next came a second PCR, run for about 6 to 12 cycles, which used a sample-barcoded 5' primer along with a J-beta primer mix. TCRdb re-called the 5' RACE reads through MiXCR, storing one row per CDR3 protein. The table lists roughly 790,000 distinct CDR3 sequences, approximately 43% of them singletons. The CDR3 sequence is 12 residues long. The germline V gene has CDR1 LGHDT and CDR2 YNNKEL (reference sequence).

This TCR was sampled from a woman aged 55-69 years in good health. What was sequenced was blood. This chain links TRBV3-1 with TRBJ2-1; no definite D call. CDR3 sequence reads: CASSQVGNEQFF. CDR3 nucleotides: TGCGCCAGCAGCCAGGTCGGCAATGAGCAGTTCTTC.